These 7 T cell receptor beta chains share one sample of origin, sequenced in a study of shared clonotypes between healthy human individuals. TCRdb keeps only in-frame clones here, not all; method: immunoSEQ multiplex PCR. The sample carries around 2.3 million clones, approximately 94% recorded once. Source material: naive CD4+ T cells sorted from blood. The subset: CD45RA+ positively selected. Receptor source: a man aged 18-30 years in good health.

As for this clone: The sample holds other DNA sequences that translate to the same CDR3. The CDR3 DNA reads as TGTGCCAGCTCACGGGACAGGGCGAACACTGAAGCTTTCTTT. It yields the protein CASSRDRANTEAFF. The V gene is TRBV18, the J gene TRBJ1-1; 9 bases line up with TRBD1. Germline CDR1 and CDR2: KGHSH and LQKENI. V was pared by 4 bases and J by 1 base, with 1 base of the junction left unmatched. CDR3 size: 14 residues.

The V and J genes are TRBV11-3 and TRBJ1-1; tentatively, D is TRBD1 (5 bases). CDR1 SGHNT and CDR2 YENEEA come from the germline V gene. V was clipped by 0 bases and J by 4 bases, with 12 bases between them. The CDR3 length is 15 residues. The CDR3: CASSLDGLGGTEAFF. The CDR3 nucleotides read TGTGCCAGCAGCTTAGATGGGCTCGGGGGCACTGAAGCTTTCTTT.

This sequence joins TRBV4-1 and TRBJ2-3, with a possible D match to TRBD2 (6 bases). Trimming took off 3 bases at V and 2 bases at J, with 15 bases between the two ends. CDR3 length: 16 amino acids. Germline V CDR1 and CDR2: MGHRA, YSYEKL. CDR3 residues: CASSHPRELDTDTQYF. CDR3 coding DNA: TGCGCCAGCAGCCACCCCCGGGAGCTCGACACAGATACGCAGTATTTT.

The chain is built from TRBV30 and TRBJ1-4; no firm D call. The ends were cut back, 5 bases at V and 3 bases at J, with 10 bases in the middle. The CDR3 totals 13 residues. Germline V CDR1 and CDR2: GTSNPN, SVGIG (reference sequence). Here the CDR3 reads CAWAGAANEKLFF. In DNA form, the CDR3 reads TGTGCCTGGGCAGGCGCAGCTAATGAAAAACTGTTTTTT. Based on the CDR3 plus reference TRBV30 and TRBJ1-4, the full variable domain is SQTIHQWPATLVQPVGSPLSLECTVEGTSNPNLYWYRQAAGRGLQLLFYSVGIGQISSEVPQNLSASRPQDRQFILSSKKLLLSDSGFYLCAWAGAANEKLFFGSGTQLSVL.

The V and J genes are TRBV7-2 and TRBJ1-5; 7 bases align to TRBD1. Trimming at V came to 5 bases and at J to 9 bases, leaving 7 bases not matched to a gene. The CDR3 covers 13 residues. In germline, CDR1 is SGHTA, CDR2 FQGNSA. The CDR3 region has the DNA TGTGCCAGCAGCCAAGGGGGCGCGGGGCCCCAGCATTTT. Its protein is CASSQGGAGPQHF.

About this clone itself: The same CDR3 can be traced to other DNA sequences in this sample. The gene calls are TRBV30 and TRBJ2-1; D is undetermined. From germline, CDR1 is GTSNPN and CDR2 SVGIG (reference sequence). This CDR3 is 11 amino acids long. V lost 1 base and J lost 5, with 3 bases in between. The CDR3 reads CAWSADNEQFF. DNA for the CDR3: TGTGCCTGGAGTGCTGACAATGAGCAGTTCTTC.

The chain is built from TRBV5-5 and TRBJ2-7, with 7 bases identical to TRBD2. V trimming: 5 bases; J trimming: 6 bases; junction bases outside the gene matches: 14. CDR1 is SGHKS and CDR2 is YYEKEE in the germline V gene (reference sequence). This CDR3 is 15 amino acids long. The CDR3 protein is CASRPRGRDVGEQYF. The DNA of the CDR3 is TGTGCCAGCAGGCCCCGAGGGAGGGACGTCGGCGAGCAGTACTTC.